This section outlines one TCR beta chain sequence together with its context. The antigen remains unidentified. This specimen belongs to a study of cytomegalovirus exposure and HLA in healthy donors. Study results and limitations: Information on immune exposure was restricted to one variable (CMV serostatus).

Vbeta (60) and Jbeta (13) primers were used in the PCR. Sequencing was performed with immunoSEQ multiplex PCR; in TCRdb, only in-frame clones are kept and a portion is missing. The table has roughly 92,000 clones, approximately 7.6% seen once. J gave up 3 bases and V 2 bases, and 3 bases lay outside the gene matches. The CDR3 extends over 16 amino acids. CDR1 is MNHEY and CDR2 is SVGAGI in the germline V gene. The sample taken for sequencing was PBMCs. This clonotype was sampled from a man aged 45-60 years in good health and CMV-seronegative. This chain joins TRBV6-5 and TRBJ2-7; 14 bases are shared with TRBD2. The CDR3 here is CASSYLGTSGSYEQYF. CDR3 sequence (DNA): TGTGCCAGCAGTTACCTCGGGACTAGCGGGAGCTACGAGCAGTACTTC.